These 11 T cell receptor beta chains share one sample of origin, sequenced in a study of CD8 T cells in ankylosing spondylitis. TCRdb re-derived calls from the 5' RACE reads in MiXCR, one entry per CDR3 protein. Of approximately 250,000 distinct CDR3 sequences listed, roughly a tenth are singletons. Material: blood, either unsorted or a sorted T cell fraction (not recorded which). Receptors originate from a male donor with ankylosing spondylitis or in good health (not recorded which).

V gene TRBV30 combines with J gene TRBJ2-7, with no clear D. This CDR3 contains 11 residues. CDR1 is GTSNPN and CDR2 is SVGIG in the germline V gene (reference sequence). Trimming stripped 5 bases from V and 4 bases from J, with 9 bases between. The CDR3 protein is CAWSTGYEQYF. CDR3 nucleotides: TGTGCCTGGTCAACCGGGTACGAGCAGTACTTC.

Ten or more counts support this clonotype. The CDR3 loop reads CASSSLGTEAFF. The CDR3 DNA follows: TGTGCCAGCAGTTCTCTAGGGACTGAAGCTTTCTTT. V and J are TRBV12-3 or TRBV12-4 and TRBJ1-1; no reliable D call. The CDR3 loop spans 12 amino acids. Trimming pared 4 bases from V and 5 bases from J, leaving 8 bases between.

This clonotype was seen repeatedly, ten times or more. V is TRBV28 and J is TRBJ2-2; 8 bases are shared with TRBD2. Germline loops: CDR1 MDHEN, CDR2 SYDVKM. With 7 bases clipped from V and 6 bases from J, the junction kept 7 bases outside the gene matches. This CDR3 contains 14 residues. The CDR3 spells CASKSGGVSGELFF. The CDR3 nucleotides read TGTGCCAGCAAAAGCGGGGGAGTTTCCGGGGAGCTGTTTTTT.

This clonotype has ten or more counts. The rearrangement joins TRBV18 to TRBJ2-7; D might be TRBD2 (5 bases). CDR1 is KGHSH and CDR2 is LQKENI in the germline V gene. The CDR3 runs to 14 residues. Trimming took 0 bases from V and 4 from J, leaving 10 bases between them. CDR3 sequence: CASSPPGSGYEQYF. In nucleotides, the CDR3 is TGTGCCAGCTCACCACCAGGGAGTGGGTACGAGCAGTACTTC.

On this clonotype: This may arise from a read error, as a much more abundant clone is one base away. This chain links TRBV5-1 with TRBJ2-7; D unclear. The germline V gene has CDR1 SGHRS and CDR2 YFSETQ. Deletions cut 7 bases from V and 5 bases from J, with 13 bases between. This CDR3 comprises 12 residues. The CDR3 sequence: CASGMVEDEQYF. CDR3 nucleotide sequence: TGCGCCAGCGGTATGGTGGAAGACGAGCAGTACTTC.

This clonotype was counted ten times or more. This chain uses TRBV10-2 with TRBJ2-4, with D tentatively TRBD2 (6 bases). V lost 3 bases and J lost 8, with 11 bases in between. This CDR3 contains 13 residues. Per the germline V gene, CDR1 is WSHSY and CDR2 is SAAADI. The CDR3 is CASSDPGSHIQYF. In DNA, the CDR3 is TGCGCCAGCAGTGACCCCGGGAGCCACATTCAGTACTTC.

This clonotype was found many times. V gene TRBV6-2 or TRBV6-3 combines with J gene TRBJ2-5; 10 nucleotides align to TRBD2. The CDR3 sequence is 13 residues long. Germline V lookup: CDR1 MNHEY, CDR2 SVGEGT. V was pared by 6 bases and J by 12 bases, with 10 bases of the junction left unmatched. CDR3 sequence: CASSLGLAAREYF. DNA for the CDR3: TGTGCCAGCAGCCTTGGACTAGCGGCAAGAGAGTACTTC.

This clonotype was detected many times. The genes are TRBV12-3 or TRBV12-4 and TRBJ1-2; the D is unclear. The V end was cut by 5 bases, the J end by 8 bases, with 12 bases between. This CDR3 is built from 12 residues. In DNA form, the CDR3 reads TGTGCCAGCAGTAACGAGGGAATGGGCTACACCTTC. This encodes CASSNEGMGYTF.

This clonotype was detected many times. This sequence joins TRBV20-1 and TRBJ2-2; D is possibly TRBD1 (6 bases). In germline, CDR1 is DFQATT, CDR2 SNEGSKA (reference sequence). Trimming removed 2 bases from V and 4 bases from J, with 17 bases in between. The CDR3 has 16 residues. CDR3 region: CSARKRTVKITGELFF. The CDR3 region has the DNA TGCAGTGCTAGAAAAAGGACAGTCAAAATCACCGGGGAGCTGTTTTTT.

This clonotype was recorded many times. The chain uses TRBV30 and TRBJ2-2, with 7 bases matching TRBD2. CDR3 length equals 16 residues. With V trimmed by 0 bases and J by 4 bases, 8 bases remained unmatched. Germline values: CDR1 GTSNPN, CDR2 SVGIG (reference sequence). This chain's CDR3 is CAWSVQAGVGTGELFF. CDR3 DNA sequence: TGTGCCTGGAGTGTACAGGCGGGAGTCGGCACCGGGGAGCTGTTTTTT.

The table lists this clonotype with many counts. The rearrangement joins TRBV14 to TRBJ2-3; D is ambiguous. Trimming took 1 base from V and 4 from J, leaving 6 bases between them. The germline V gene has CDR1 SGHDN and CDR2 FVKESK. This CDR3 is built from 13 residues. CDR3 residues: CASSQGMSDTQYF. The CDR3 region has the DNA TGTGCCAGCAGCCAAGGAATGTCAGATACGCAGTATTTT.